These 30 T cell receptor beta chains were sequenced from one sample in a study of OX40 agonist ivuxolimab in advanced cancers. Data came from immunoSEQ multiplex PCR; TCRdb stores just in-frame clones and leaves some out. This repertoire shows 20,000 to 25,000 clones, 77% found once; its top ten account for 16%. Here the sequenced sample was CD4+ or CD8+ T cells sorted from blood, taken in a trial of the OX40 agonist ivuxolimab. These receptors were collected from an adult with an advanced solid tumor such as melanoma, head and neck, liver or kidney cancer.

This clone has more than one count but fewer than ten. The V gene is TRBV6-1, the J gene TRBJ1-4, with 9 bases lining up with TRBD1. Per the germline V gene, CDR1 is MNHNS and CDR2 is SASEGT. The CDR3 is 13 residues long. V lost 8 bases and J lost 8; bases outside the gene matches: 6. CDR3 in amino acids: CASLGQGREKLFF. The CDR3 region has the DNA TGTGCCAGCCTTGGACAGGGGCGGGAAAAACTGTTTTTT.

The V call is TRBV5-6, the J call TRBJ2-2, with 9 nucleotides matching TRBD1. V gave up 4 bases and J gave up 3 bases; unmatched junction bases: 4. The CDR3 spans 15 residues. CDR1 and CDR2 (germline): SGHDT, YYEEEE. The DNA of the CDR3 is TGTGCCAGCAGCCCCTGGACAGGGGACACCGGGGAGCTGTTTTTT. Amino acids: CASSPWTGDTGELFF.

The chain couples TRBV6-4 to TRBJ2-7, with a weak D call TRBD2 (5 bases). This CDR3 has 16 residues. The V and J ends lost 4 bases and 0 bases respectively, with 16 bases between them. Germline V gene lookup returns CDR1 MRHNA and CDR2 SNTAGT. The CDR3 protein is CASSGGTGVSSYEQYF. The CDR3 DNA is TGTGCCAGCAGTGGAGGAACCGGGGTTAGCTCCTACGAGCAGTACTTC.

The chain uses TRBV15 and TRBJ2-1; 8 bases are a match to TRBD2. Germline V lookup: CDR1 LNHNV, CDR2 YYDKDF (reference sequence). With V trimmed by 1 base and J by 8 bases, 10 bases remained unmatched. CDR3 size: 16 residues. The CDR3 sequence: CATSRGDGGALDEQFF. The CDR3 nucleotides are TGTGCCACCAGCAGAGGGGACGGGGGGGCATTGGATGAGCAGTTCTTC. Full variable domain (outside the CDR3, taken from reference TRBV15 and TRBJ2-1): DAMVIQNPRYQVTQFGKPVTLSCSQTLNHNVMYWYQQKSSQAPKLLFHYYDKDFNNEADTPDNFQSRRPNTSFCFLDIRSPGLGDTAMYLCATSRGDGGALDEQFFGPGTRLTVL.

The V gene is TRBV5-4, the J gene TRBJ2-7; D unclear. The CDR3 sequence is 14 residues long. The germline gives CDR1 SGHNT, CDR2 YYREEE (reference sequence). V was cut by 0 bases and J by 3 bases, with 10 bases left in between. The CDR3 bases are TGTGCCAGCAGCTTGGCCTTGGGCAACTACGAGCAGTACTTC. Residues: CASSLALGNYEQYF.

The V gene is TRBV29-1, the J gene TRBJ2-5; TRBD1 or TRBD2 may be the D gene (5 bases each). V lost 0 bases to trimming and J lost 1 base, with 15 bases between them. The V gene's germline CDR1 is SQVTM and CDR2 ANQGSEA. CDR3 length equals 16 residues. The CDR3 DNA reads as TGCAGCGTTGAAGAGCCCCCCGGGACGGCCCAAGAGACCCAGTACTTC. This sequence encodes CSVEEPPGTAQETQYF.

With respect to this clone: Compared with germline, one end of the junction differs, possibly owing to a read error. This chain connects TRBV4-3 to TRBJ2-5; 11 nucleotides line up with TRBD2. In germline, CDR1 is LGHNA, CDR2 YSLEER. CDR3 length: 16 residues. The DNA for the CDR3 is TGCGCCAGCAGCCAAGATATAGCGGGGGGGGAAGAGGCCCAGTACTTC. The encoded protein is CASSQDIAGGEEAQYF.

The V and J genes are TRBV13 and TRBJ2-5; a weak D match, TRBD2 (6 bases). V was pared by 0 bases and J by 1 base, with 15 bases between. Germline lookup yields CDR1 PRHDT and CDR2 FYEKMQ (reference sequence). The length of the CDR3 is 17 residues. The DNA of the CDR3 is TGTGCCAGCAGCTTAGGCTTGGGCGGGGCAATCCAAGAGACCCAGTACTTC. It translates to CASSLGLGGAIQETQYF.

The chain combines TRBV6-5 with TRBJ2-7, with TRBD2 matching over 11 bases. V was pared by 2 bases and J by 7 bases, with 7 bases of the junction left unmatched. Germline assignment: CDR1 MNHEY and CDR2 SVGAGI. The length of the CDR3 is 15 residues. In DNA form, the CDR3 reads TGTGCCAGCAGTTACCAATTAGCGGGGGGGCGGGAGCAGTACTTC. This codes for CASSYQLAGGREQYF.

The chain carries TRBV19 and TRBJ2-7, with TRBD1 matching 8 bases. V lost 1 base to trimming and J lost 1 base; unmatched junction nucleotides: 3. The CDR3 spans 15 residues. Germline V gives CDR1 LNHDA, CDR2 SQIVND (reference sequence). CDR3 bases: TGTGCCAGTAGTATAGCTTACAGGGGGTCCTACGAGCAGTACTTC. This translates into CASSIAYRGSYEQYF.

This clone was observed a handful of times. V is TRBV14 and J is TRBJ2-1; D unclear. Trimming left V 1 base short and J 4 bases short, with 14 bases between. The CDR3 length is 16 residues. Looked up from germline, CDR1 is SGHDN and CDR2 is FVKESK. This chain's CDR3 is CASSQGSGRLYNEQFF. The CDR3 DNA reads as TGTGCCAGCAGCCAAGGTTCTGGCCGGCTATACAATGAGCAGTTCTTC. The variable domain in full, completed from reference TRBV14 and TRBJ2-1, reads EAGVTQFPSHSVIEKGQTVTLRCDPISGHDNLYWYRRVMGKEIKFLLHFVKESKQDESGMPNNRFLAERTGGTYSTLKVQPAELEDSGVYFCASSQGSGRLYNEQFFGPGTRLTVL.

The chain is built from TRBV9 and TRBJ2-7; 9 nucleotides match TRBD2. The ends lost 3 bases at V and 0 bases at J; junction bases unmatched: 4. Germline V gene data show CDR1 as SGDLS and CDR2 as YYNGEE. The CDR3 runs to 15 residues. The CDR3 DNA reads TGTGCCAGCAGCGGAGCGGGGGGAAGCTCCTACGAGCAGTACTTC. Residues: CASSGAGGSSYEQYF.

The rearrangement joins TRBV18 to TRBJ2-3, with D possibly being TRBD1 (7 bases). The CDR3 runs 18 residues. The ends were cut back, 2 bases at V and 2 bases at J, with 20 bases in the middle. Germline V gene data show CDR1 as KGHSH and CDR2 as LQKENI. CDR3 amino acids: CASSPRELSRGATDTQYF. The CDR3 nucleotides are TGTGCCAGCTCACCAAGGGAGTTAAGCAGGGGGGCCACAGATACGCAGTATTTT.

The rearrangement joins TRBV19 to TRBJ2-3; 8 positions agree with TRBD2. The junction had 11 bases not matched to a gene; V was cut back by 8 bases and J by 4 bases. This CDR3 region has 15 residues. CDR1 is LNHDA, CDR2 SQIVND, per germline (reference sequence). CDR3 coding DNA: TGTGCCAGTGCCACGGGGACTAGTCAGGCAGATACGCAGTATTTT. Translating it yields CASATGTSQADTQYF.

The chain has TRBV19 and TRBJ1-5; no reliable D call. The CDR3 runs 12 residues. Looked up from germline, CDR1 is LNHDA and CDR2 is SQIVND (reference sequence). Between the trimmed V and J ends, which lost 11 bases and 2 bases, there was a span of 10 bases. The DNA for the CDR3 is TGTGCCGGCGGGGTGGGCAATCAGCCCCAGCATTTT. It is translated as CAGGVGNQPQHF.

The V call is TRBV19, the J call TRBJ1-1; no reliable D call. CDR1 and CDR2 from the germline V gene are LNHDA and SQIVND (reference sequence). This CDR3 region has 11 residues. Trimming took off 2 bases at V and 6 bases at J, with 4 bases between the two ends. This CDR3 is CASSIFAEAFF. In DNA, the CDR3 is TGTGCCAGTAGTATATTTGCTGAAGCTTTCTTT.

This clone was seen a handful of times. CDR3 in amino acids: CASSSDRQESSYEQYF. CDR3 bases: TGTGCCAGCAGTTCCGATCGACAGGAGAGCTCCTACGAGCAGTACTTC. The chain couples TRBV6-5 to TRBJ2-7; weak D call: TRBD1 (6 bases). V lost 4 bases, J lost 0 bases, and 16 bases lay in between. Germline V lookup: CDR1 MNHEY, CDR2 SVGAGI. This CDR3 has 16 residues.

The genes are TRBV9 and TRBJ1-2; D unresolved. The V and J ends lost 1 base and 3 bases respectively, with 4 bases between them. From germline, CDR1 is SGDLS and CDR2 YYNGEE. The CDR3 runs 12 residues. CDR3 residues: CASSVPDYGYTF. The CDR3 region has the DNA TGTGCCAGCAGCGTACCGGACTATGGCTACACCTTC.

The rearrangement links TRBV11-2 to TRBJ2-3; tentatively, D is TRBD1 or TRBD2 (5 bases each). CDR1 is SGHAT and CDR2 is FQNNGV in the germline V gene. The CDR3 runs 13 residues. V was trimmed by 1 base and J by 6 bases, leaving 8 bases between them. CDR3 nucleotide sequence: TGTGCCAGCAGCTTAGGGTGGGGGGATACGCAGTATTTT. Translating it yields CASSLGWGDTQYF.

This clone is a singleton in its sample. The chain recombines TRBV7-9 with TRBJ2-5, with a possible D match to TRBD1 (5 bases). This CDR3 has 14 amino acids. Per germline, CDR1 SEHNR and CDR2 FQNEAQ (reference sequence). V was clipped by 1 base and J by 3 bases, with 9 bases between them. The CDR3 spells CASSLEGQKETQYF. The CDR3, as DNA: TGTGCCAGCAGCTTAGAGGGGCAGAAAGAGACCCAGTACTTC. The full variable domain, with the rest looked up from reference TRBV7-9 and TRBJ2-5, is DTGVSQNPRHKITKRGQNVTFRCDPISEHNRLYWYRQTLGQGPEFLTYFQNEAQLEKSRLLSDRFSAERPKGSFSTLEIQRTEQGDSAMYLCASSLEGQKETQYFGPGTRLLVL.

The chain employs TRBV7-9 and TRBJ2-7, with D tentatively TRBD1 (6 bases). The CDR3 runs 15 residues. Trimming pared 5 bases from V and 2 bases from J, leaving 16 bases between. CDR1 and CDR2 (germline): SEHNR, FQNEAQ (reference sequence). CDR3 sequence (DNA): TGTGCCAGCAGCCCGCAGGGGAACGGAACCTACGAGCAGTACTTC. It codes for CASSPQGNGTYEQYF.

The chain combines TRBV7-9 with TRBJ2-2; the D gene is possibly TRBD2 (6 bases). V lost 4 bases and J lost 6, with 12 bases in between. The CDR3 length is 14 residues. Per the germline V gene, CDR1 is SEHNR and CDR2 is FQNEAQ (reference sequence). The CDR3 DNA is TGTGCCAGCAGCTCAACTAGCCTTCCCGGGGAGCTGTTTTTT. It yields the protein CASSSTSLPGELFF. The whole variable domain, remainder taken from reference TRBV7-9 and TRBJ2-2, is DTGVSQNPRHKITKRGQNVTFRCDPISEHNRLYWYRQTLGQGPEFLTYFQNEAQLEKSRLLSDRFSAERPKGSFSTLEIQRTEQGDSAMYLCASSSTSLPGELFFGEGSRLTVL.

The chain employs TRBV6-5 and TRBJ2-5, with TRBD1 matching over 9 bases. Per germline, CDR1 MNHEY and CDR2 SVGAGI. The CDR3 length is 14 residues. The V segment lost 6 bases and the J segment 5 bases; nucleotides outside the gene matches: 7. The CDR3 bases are TGTGCCAGCAGCCTCGGGACAGGGTACGAGACCCAGTACTTC. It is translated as CASSLGTGYETQYF.

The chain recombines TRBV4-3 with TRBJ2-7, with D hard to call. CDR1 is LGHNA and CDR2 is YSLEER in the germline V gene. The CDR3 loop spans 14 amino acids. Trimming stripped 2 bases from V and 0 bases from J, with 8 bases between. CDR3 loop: CASSQQASSYEQYF. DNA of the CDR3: TGCGCCAGCAGCCAACAGGCAAGCTCCTACGAGCAGTACTTC.

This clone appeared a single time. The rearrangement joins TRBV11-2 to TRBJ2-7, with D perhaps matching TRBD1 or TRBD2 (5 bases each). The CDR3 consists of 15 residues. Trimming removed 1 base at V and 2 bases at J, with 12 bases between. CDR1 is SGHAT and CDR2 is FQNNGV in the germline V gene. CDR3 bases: TGTGCCAGCAGCTTAGGGGGCGGAGGCGCCTACGAGCAGTACTTC. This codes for CASSLGGGGAYEQYF.

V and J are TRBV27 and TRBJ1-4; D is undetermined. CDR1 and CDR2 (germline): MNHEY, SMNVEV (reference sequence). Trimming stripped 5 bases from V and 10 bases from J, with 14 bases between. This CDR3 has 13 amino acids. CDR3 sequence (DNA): TGTGCCAGCAGTCTAAGTTCCTCAGGAAAACTGTTTTTT. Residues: CASSLSSSGKLFF.

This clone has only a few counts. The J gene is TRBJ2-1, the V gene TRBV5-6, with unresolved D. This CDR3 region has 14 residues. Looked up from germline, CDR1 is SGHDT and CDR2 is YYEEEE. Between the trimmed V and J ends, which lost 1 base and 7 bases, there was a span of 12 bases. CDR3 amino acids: CASSLMAAKNEQFF. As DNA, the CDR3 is TGTGCCAGCAGCTTGATGGCGGCGAAGAATGAGCAGTTCTTC. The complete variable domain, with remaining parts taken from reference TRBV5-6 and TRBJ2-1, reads DAGVTQSPTHLIKTRGQQVTLRCSPKSGHDTVSWYQQALGQGPQFIFQYYEEEERQRGNFPDRFSGHQFPNYSSELNVNALLLGDSALYLCASSLMAAKNEQFFGPGTRLTVL.

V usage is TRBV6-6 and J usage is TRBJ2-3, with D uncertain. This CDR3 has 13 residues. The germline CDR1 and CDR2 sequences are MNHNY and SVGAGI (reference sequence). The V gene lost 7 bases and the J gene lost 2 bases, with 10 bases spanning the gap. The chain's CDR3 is CASTKEFTDTQYF. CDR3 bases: TGTGCCAGCACGAAGGAATTCACAGATACGCAGTATTTT.

In DNA, the CDR3 is TGTGCCAGCAGCCCCATAGGGGCTGGAAACACCATATATTTT. Protein product: CASSPIGAGNTIYF. This chain connects TRBV9 to TRBJ1-3, with D possibly TRBD1 on 5 matching bases. V lost 4 bases, J lost 2 bases, and 10 bases lay in between. The CDR3 is 14 amino acids. Germline V gene sequence: CDR1 SGDLS, CDR2 YYNGEE.

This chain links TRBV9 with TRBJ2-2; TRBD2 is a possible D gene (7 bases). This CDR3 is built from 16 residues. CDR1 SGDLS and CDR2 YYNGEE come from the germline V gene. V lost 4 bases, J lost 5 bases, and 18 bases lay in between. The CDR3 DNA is TGTGCCAGCAGCCCCTTTTCCAGGGGAGGGACCGGGGAGCTGTTTTTT. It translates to CASSPFSRGGTGELFF.